The T cell receptor beta chain described here comes from a study of technical replicates of blood from a handful of donors. V lost 3 bases and J 6 bases, leaving 14 bases between the germline ends. This CDR3 comprises 15 residues. TCRdb keeps only in-frame clones here, not all; method: immunoSEQ multiplex PCR. The sample consists of about 95,000 clones, 90% to 95% of them appearing once. This receptor was identified in a human donor in good health. The chain combines TRBV23-1 with TRBJ1-4; D not certain. TRBV23-1 is filed as an ORF, its function uncertain. The sample consisted of T cells isolated from PBMCs. CDR3 protein: CASSHGLLPDEKLFF. For the CDR3, the DNA is TGCGCCAGCAGTCACGGACTTCTACCGGATGAAAAACTGTTTTTT.